This T cell receptor (beta chain) was observed in a study of response to subunit inactivated influenza vaccine. Trimming at V came to 3 bases and at J to 0 bases, leaving 8 bases not matched to a gene. The CDR3 loop spans 16 amino acids. CDR1 is SGHRS and CDR2 is YFSETQ in the germline V gene. Study conclusions and caveats: Few additional T cells are recruited per seasonal influenza vaccination, authors suggested.

TCRdb redid the calling of the RT-PCR reads with MiXCR, one entry per CDR3 protein. The sample consists of roughly 650,000 distinct CDR3 sequences, roughly 14% of them appearing once. About this clonotype itself: The antigen is not known.

The clonotype originates from a man in his fifties or sixties who received an inactivated influenza vaccine. This chain links TRBV5-1 with TRBJ1-1; TRBD1 agrees at 7 bases. This specimen consisted of PBMCs from blood, obtained 12 days after vaccination. CDR3 nucleotide sequence: TGCGCCAGCAGCTGGGCAGGGGGAAAGATGAACACTGAAGCTTTCTTT. Translated, it gives CASSWAGGKMNTEAFF.